This T cell receptor (beta chain) was obtained from a study of OX40 agonist ivuxolimab in advanced cancers. V was clipped by 5 bases and J by 8 bases, with 12 bases between them. This CDR3 is built from 13 residues. Looked up from germline, CDR1 is SSHAT and CDR2 is FNYEAQ (reference sequence). The data were produced by immunoSEQ multiplex PCR, yet TCRdb's version contains in-frame clones alone and is incomplete. The sample lists about 51,000 clones, roughly 80% occurring once. This clone was picked up one time. This TCR was recovered from an adult with an advanced solid tumor such as melanoma, head and neck, liver or kidney cancer. The chain is built from TRBV7-7 and TRBJ1-4, with D perhaps TRBD1 (6 bases). Specimen: CD4+ or CD8+ T cells sorted from blood, collected in a trial of the OX40 agonist ivuxolimab. The CDR3 protein is CASSAGATEKLFF. In DNA, the CDR3 is TGTGCCAGCAGCGCGGGGGCTACGGAAAAACTGTTTTTT.